A selection of T cell receptor beta chains follows, all from one sample in a study of vaccination effects on CD4 cells after COVID-19. Profiled with immunoSEQ multiplex PCR; TCRdb holds only in-frame clones, not every one. This table has some 27,000 clones, approximately 65% appearing once. Antigens for these TCRs are unknown. The input for sequencing was CD4+ T cells from PBMCs cultured without peptide, taken before COVID-19 vaccination. These receptors were taken from a human donor who received a COVID-19 vaccine. The CDR3 runs from the conserved cysteine through the conserved F or W. D genes are given only for firm matches. A clone size is listed for some rows: how often the clone was seen (once, few, many), or a class if it is expanded.

>TRBV5-1|TRBJ2-1|medium-sized|13|TRBD1
TGCGCCAGCAGCTTGGACAGGGGGTACGAGCAGTTCTTC
CASSLDRGYEQFF
>TRBV18|TRBJ1-5|.|16|.
TGTGCCAGCTCACCGCAACAGGGTGGAAGCAATCAGCCCCAGCATTTT
CASSPQQGGSNQPQHF
>TRBV3-1/TRBV3-2|TRBJ2-7|.|18|TRBD2
TGTGCCAGCAGCGCCACTAGCGGGAGGAGAGCTGGGGCGTACGAGCAGTACTTC
CASSATSGRRAGAYEQYF
>TRBV1|TRBJ2-1|once|17|.
TGCACCAGCAGCCAAGTTGAGGGGGGAAGCTCCTACAATGAGCAGTTCTTC
CTSSQVEGGSSYNEQFF
>TRBV11-2|TRBJ2-6|few|17|TRBD1
TGTGCCAGCAGGTCCGGGACAGGGCGATTTGGGGCCAACGTCCTGACTTTC
CASRSGTGRFGANVLTF
>TRBV7-9|TRBJ1-5|.|12|TRBD1
TGTGCCAGCAGCTTGATGACAGGGCCATGGCATTTT
CASSLMTGPWHF
>TRBV15|TRBJ2-7|.|13|.
TGTGCCACCTCAAAAGGGGGGGGTTACGAGCAGTACTTC
CATSKGGGYEQYF
>TRBV5-4|TRBJ2-3|.|13|TRBD1
TGTGCCAGCAATGACAGGGGGGGGGATACGCAGTATTTT
CASNDRGGDTQYF
>TRBV7-8|TRBJ2-5|.|15|.
TGTGCCAGCACTAAGAGACCCGGGGGTGCGGAGACCCAGTACTTC
CASTKRPGGAETQYF
>TRBV13|TRBJ1-6|once|18|.
TGTGCCAGCAGCGCCAGGCCGTCCGGGGTGAGCGTTAATTCACCCCTCCACTTT
CASSARPSGVSVNSPLHF
>TRBV7-2|TRBJ2-1|.|15|.
TGTGCCAGCAGCTTAGGGGCGGGACTGTACAATGAGCAGTTCTTC
CASSLGAGLYNEQFF
>TRBV18|TRBJ2-7|.|15|TRBD1
TGTGCCAGCTCACCACCGGACAGGGGGTCCTACGAGCAGTACTTC
CASSPPDRGSYEQYF
>TRBV25-1|TRBJ1-2|.|11|.
TGTGCCAGCAGTGACGGGGTTGGCTACACCTTC
CASSDGVGYTF
>TRBV5-1|TRBJ2-4|.|15|TRBD1
TGCGCCAGCACCCGCTGGGGGACAGGGGGAAACATTCAGTACTTC
CASTRWGTGGNIQYF
>TRBV6-5|TRBJ1-5|.|15|.
TGTGCCAGCAGTTCCCAGCGTCGGGGAACGCAGCCCCAGCATTTT
CASSSQRRGTQPQHF
>TRBV2|TRBJ2-7|once|14|TRBD2
TGTGCCAGCAGTGTAGGACTAGGCCCCTACGAGCAGTACTTC
CASSVGLGPYEQYF